What follows are 2 T cell receptor beta chains derived from one specimen sequenced in a study of OX40 agonist ivuxolimab in advanced cancers. The assay was immunoSEQ multiplex PCR, and TCRdb's table has in-frame clones only and misses some. The repertoire holds 65,000 to 90,000 clones, with around 90% as singletons. Sequenced material: CD4+ or CD8+ T cells sorted from blood, taken in a trial of the OX40 agonist ivuxolimab. The receptors shown here come from an adult with an advanced solid tumor such as melanoma, head and neck, liver or kidney cancer.

CDR3 loop: CASSGGVWGNQPQHF. CDR3 bases: TGTGCCAGCAGTGGAGGGGTGTGGGGCAATCAGCCCCAGCATTTT. The rearrangement uses TRBV27 and TRBJ1-5, with D maybe TRBD1 (5 bases). This CDR3 region has 15 residues. Germline lookup yields CDR1 MNHEY and CDR2 SMNVEV (reference sequence). Between the trimmed V and J ends, which lost 5 bases and 2 bases, there was a span of 13 bases.

The V and J genes are TRBV4-1 and TRBJ2-7; either TRBD1 or TRBD2 may fit D (6 bases each). Germline CDR1 and CDR2: MGHRA and YSYEKL. Trimming took off 3 bases at V and 2 bases at J, with 14 bases between the two ends. CDR3 length: 15 residues. The CDR3 sequence: CASSHGQGTPYEQYF. CDR3 nucleotide sequence: TGCGCCAGCAGCCATGGCCAGGGGACTCCCTACGAGCAGTACTTC.